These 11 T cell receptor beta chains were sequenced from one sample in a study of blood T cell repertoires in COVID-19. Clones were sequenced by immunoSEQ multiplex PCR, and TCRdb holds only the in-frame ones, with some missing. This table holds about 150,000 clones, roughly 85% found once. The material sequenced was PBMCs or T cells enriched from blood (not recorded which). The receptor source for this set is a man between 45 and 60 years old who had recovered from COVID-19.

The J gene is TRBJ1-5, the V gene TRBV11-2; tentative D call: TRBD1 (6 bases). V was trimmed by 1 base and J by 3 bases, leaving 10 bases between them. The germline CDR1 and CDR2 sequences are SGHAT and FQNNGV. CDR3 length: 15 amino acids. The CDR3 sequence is CASSLAAGANQPQHF. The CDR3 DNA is TGTGCCAGCAGCTTAGCGGCAGGGGCCAATCAGCCCCAGCATTTT.

The CDR3 protein is CASSRDRVTGELFF. The CDR3 nucleotides are TGTGCCAGCAGTCGGGACAGGGTCACCGGGGAGCTGTTTTTT. The chain has TRBV7-6 and TRBJ2-2; 9 positions agree with TRBD1. V was pared by 6 bases and J by 4 bases, with 3 bases of the junction left unmatched. Germline assignment: CDR1 SGHVS and CDR2 FNYEAQ. The CDR3 covers 14 residues. The whole variable domain, filled in from reference TRBV7-6 and TRBJ2-2, reads GAGVSQSPRYKVTKRGQDVALRCDPISGHVSLYWYRQALGQGPEFLTYFNYEAQQDKSGLPNDRFSAERPEGSISTLTIQRTEQRDSAMYRCASSRDRVTGELFFGEGSRLTVL.

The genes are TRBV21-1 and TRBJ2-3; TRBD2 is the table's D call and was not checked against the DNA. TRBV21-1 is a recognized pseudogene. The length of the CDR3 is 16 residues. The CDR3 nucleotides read TGTGCCAGCAGCAAAGTCTGGGGGGGCCCGGCAGATACGCAGTATTTT. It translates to CASSKVWGGPADTQYF.

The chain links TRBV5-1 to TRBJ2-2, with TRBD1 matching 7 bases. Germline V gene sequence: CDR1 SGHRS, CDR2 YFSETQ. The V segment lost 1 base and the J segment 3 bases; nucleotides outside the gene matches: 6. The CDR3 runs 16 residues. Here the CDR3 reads CASSLRGGEDTGELFF. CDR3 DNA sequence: TGCGCCAGCAGCTTGCGAGGGGGCGAGGACACCGGGGAGCTGTTTTTT.

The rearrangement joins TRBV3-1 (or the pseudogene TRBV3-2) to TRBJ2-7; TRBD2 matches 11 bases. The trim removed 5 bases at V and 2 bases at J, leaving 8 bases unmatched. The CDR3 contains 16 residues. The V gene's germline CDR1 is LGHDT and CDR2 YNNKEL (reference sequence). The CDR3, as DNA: TGTGCCAGCAGCTGGAGTAGCGGGGGGGGTCCCTACGAGCAGTACGTC. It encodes CASSWSSGGGPYEQYV.

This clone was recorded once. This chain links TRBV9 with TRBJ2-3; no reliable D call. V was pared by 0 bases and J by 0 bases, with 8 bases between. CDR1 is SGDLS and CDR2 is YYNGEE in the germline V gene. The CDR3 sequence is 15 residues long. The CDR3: CASSVATDSTDTQYF. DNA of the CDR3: TGTGCCAGCAGCGTAGCAACAGACAGCACAGATACGCAGTATTTT.

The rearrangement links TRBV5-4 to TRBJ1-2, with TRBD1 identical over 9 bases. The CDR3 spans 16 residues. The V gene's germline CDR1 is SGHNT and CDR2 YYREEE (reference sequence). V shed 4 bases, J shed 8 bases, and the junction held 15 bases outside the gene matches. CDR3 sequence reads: CASSDRDRVGLRGYTF. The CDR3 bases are TGTGCCAGCAGCGACCGGGACAGGGTAGGATTGAGGGGCTACACCTTC.

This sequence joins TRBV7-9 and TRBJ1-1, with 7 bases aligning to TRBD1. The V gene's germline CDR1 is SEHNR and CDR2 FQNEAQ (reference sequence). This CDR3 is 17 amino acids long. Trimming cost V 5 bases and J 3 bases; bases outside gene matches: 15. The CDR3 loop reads CASSPPYSRQGDTEAFF. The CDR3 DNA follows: TGTGCCAGCAGCCCCCCCTACAGCCGTCAGGGGGACACTGAAGCTTTCTTT.

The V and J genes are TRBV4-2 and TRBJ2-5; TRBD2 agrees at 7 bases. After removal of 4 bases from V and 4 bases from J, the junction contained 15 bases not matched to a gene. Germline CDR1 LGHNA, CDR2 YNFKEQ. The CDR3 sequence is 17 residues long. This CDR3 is CASSRGSTSGVTETQYF. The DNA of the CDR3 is TGTGCCAGCAGCCGAGGGTCAACGAGCGGGGTAACAGAGACCCAGTACTTC.

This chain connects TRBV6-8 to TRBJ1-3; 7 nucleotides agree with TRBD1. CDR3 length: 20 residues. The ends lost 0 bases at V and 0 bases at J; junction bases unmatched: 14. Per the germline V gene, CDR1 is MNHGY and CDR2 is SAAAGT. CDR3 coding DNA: TGTGCCAGCAGTTACTCGGGGACAGCCAAAGTTTTACACTCTGGAAACACCATATATTTT. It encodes CASSYSGTAKVLHSGNTIYF.

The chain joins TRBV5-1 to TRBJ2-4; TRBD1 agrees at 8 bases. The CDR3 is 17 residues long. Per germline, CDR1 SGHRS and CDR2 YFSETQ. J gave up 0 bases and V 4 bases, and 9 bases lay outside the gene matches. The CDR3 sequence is CASSLKRTGLAKNIQYF. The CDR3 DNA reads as TGCGCCAGCAGCCTCAAGAGGACAGGGCTAGCCAAAAACATTCAGTACTTC.